The TCR beta chain described here comes from a study of blood T cell repertoires in COVID-19. For the study at large: COVID-19 samples collected from the United States, Italy and Spain covered acute and convalescent phases. Sample material is recorded as cDNA or gDNA derived from T cells, B-cell-depleted T cells, or PBMCs.

As processed by the authors: Amplification from reference gene primers served as the basis for estimated nucleated cell counts. Libraries were prepared by immunoSEQ multiplex PCR; TCRdb keeps only in-frame clonotypes and omits some of them. The V and J calls and clone size come from that table; D and trimming were worked out from the DNA. The data show around 200,000 clones, with around nine tenths seen just once and 1.5% to 2% held by the top ten. Trimming stripped 5 bases from V and 5 bases from J, with 16 bases between. The length of the CDR3 is 14 residues. The germline V gene encodes CDR1 LGHDT and CDR2 YNNKEL (reference sequence).

Sequenced: peripheral blood. This TCR was sampled from a man younger than 35 with active or convalescent COVID-19. The rearrangement links TRBV3-1 (or the pseudogene TRBV3-2) to TRBJ2-7; maybe TRBD2 (6 bases). The CDR3 DNA follows: TGTGCCAGCAGCTCCGGGTGGGGGGACCACGAGCAGTACTTC. Translation gives CASSSGWGDHEQYF.